This T cell receptor beta chain comes out of a study of T cell repertoires in cytomegalovirus infection. The overall study: As its CMV epitopes, the study selected recently identified HLA-C-restricted and well-studied HLA-B-restricted targets. Shared public TCR beta signatures pointed to both CMV infection and a matching HLA type.

Of note for this clonotype: The antigen is unknown.

V lost 6 bases to trimming and J lost 5 bases, with 7 bases between them. The CDR3 loop spans 11 amino acids. Per the germline V gene, CDR1 is LNHNV and CDR2 is YYDKDF (reference sequence). General observations from the study: Individuals carrying CMV plus the relevant HLA were identified by cumulative frequency of public TCR beta families.

Via MiXCR, TCRdb re-called the reads, giving one row per CDR3 protein. The table includes hundreds of thousands of distinct CDR3 sequences, roughly 30% detected once. The rearrangement joins TRBV15 to TRBJ2-5; no clear D. This receptor was identified in a human donor in good health (CMV status not recorded). Some clones in this sample may be carry-over from other donors' samples. The sequencing here drew on cultured PBMCs, taken from culture after CMV antigen stimulation. CDR3 coding DNA: TGTGCCACCAGGTCTGGGGAGACCCAGTACTTC. It is translated as CATRSGETQYF. Together with reference TRBV15 and TRBJ2-5, the CDR3 gives the full variable domain: DAMVIQNPRYQVTQFGKPVTLSCSQTLNHNVMYWYQQKSSQAPKLLFHYYDKDFNNEADTPDNFQSRRPNTSFCFLDIRSPGLGDTAMYLCATRSGETQYFGPGTRLLVL.